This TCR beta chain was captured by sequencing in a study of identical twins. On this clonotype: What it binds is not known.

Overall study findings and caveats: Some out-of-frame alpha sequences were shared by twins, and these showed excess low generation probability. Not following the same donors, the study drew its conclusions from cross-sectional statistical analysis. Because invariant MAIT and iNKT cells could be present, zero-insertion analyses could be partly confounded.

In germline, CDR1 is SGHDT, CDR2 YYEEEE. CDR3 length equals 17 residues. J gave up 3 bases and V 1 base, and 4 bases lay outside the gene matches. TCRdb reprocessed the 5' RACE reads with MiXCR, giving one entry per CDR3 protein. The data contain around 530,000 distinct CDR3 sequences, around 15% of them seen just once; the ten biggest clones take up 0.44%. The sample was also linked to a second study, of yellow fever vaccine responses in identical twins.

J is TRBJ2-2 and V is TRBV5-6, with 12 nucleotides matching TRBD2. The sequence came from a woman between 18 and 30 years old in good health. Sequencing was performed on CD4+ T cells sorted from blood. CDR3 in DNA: TGTGCCAGCAGCTTGCCTCGACTAGCGGGAGACACCGGGGAGCTGTTTTTT. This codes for CASSLPRLAGDTGELFF. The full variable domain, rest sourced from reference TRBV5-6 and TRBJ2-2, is DAGVTQSPTHLIKTRGQQVTLRCSPKSGHDTVSWYQQALGQGPQFIFQYYEEEERQRGNFPDRFSGHQFPNYSSELNVNALLLGDSALYLCASSLPRLAGDTGELFFGEGSRLTVL.